This paragraph covers one T cell receptor beta chain sequence. The sample belongs to a study of shared clonotypes between healthy human individuals. Source study methods: Filtering differed, since immunoSEQ gave only junction sequences and no quality scores. Profiling relied on immunoSEQ multiplex PCR, and the TCRdb table lists in-frame clones only, not all of them. D and trimming come from the DNA, and the V and J calls and clone size come from that table. The table shows roughly 700,000 clones, with approximately 79% occurring only once. Looked up from germline, CDR1 is MNHNY and CDR2 is SVGAGI (reference sequence). CDR3 length: 14 residues. V shed 5 bases and J shed 3 bases, with 10 bases lying between them.

Sequencing was performed on memory CD4+ T cells sorted from blood. The subset here: CD45RA-negative fraction. The source of this sequence is a young woman in good health. The chain couples TRBV6-6 to TRBJ1-4; D not resolved. The CDR3 bases are TGTGCCAGCAGTCCGACTGTGTCTAATGAAAAACTGTTTTTT. It is translated as CASSPTVSNEKLFF.